This section outlines one T cell receptor beta chain sequence together with its context. Researchers ran the PCR with 60 Vbeta and 13 Jbeta primers. Profiling relied on immunoSEQ multiplex PCR, and the TCRdb table lists in-frame clones only, not all of them. The data show more than 85,000 clones, roughly three quarters seen once. These data originate in a study of cytomegalovirus exposure and HLA in healthy donors. Germline V gene sequence: CDR1 SQVTM, CDR2 ANQGSEA. The CDR3 has 13 amino acids. J was trimmed by 0 bases and V by 6 bases; bases with no gene match: 4. The sequence was obtained from a male donor in good health and CMV-seropositive. The chain carries TRBV29-1 and TRBJ2-7, with TRBD2 identical over 8 bases. The sequenced material came from PBMCs. CDR3 protein: CSVLLAGSYEQYF. In DNA, the CDR3 is TGCAGCGTCCTCCTAGCGGGCTCCTACGAGCAGTACTTC.